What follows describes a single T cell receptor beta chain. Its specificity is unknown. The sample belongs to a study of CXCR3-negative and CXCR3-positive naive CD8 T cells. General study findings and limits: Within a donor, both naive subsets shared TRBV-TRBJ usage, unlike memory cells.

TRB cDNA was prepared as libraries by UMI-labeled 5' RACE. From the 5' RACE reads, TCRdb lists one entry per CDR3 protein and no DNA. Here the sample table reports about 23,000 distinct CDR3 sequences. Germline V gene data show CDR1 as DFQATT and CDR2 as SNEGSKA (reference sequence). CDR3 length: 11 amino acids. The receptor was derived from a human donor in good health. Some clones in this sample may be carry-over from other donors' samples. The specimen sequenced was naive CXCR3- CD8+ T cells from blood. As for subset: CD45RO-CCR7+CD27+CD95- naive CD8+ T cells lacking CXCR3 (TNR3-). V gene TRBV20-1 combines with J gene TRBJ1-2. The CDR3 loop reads CSARIRDGYTF.